The 26 T cell receptor beta chains listed next were all sequenced from one sample in a study of OX40 agonist ivuxolimab in advanced cancers. The data were produced by immunoSEQ multiplex PCR, yet TCRdb's version contains in-frame clones alone and is incomplete. The profile shows roughly 70,000 clones, around 90% of them singletons. The specimen comprised CD4+ or CD8+ T cells sorted from blood, sampled in a trial of the OX40 agonist ivuxolimab. These receptor sequences come from an adult with an advanced solid tumor such as melanoma, head and neck, liver or kidney cancer.

The count of this clone is one. CDR3 sequence reads: CAISGSRGENEKLFF. The CDR3 DNA follows: TGTGCCATCAGTGGCTCCCGGGGTGAGAATGAAAAACTGTTTTTT. This sequence joins TRBV10-3 and TRBJ1-4, with D unresolved. This CDR3 contains 15 residues. The ends were cut back, 4 bases at V and 5 bases at J, with 14 bases in the middle. Germline V gives CDR1 ENHRY, CDR2 SYGVKD.

This clone showed up just once. The chain combines TRBV28 with TRBJ2-1, with 10 bases lining up with TRBD1. V lost 3 bases, J lost 7 bases, and 6 bases stayed unmatched. Per the germline V gene, CDR1 is MDHEN and CDR2 is SYDVKM. The CDR3 length is 15 residues. CDR3 nucleotide sequence: TGTGCCAGCAGTTTCGGGACAGGGGCTTGGAATGAGCAGTTCTTC. Translation gives CASSFGTGAWNEQFF.

V usage is TRBV7-9 and J usage is TRBJ2-1, with unresolved D. The CDR3 spans 14 residues. The germline V gene has CDR1 SEHNR and CDR2 FQNEAQ (reference sequence). V was clipped by 2 bases and J by 7 bases, with 12 bases between them. The CDR3 here is CASSLTGLGNEQFF. The CDR3 bases are TGTGCCAGCAGCTTAACGGGTTTAGGTAATGAGCAGTTCTTC.

The J gene is TRBJ1-1, the V gene TRBV6-5, with D perhaps TRBD1 (5 bases). The CDR3 runs to 12 residues. Trimming pared 4 bases from V and 9 bases from J, leaving 12 bases between. The germline V gene encodes CDR1 MNHEY and CDR2 SVGAGI. In DNA form, the CDR3 reads TGTGCCAGCAGTTTCCGCGGGGCTAAAGCTTTCTTT. Protein product: CASSFRGAKAFF.

This chain uses TRBV9 with TRBJ2-1; no firm D call. Trimming cost V 4 bases and J 2 bases, with 10 bases left between them. The germline V gene encodes CDR1 SGDLS and CDR2 YYNGEE. This CDR3 has 14 amino acids. CDR3 in amino acids: CASSRVLTYNEQFF. The CDR3 coding sequence is TGTGCCAGCAGCCGGGTCCTGACCTACAATGAGCAGTTCTTC.

The rearrangement links TRBV6-6 to TRBJ2-1; D is unresolved. Germline V lookup: CDR1 MNHNY, CDR2 SVGAGI (reference sequence). Between the trimmed V and J ends, which lost 0 bases and 15 bases, there was a span of 12 bases. The CDR3 consists of 12 residues. The CDR3 protein is CASSYSDQTRFF. For the CDR3, the DNA is TGTGCCAGCAGTTACTCGGACCAGACTCGGTTCTTC.

Here the CDR3 reads CSVEIWSDTQYF. The DNA of the CDR3 is TGCAGCGTTGAAATATGGTCAGATACGCAGTATTTT. The rearrangement links TRBV29-1 to TRBJ2-3, with D unresolved. With 2 bases removed from V and 4 bases from J, the gap between germline ends came to 7 bases. This CDR3 has 12 amino acids. CDR1 is SQVTM, CDR2 ANQGSEA, per germline.

The chain links TRBV5-8 to TRBJ2-1; 10 bases align to TRBD2. The CDR3 runs 19 residues. Germline values: CDR1 SGHTS, CDR2 YDEGEE. V lost 5 bases and J lost 0; bases outside the gene matches: 14. The chain's CDR3 is CASSKREREGLSSYNEQFF. The CDR3 nucleotides are TGTGCCAGCAGTAAGAGGGAGCGGGAGGGCCTTAGCTCCTACAATGAGCAGTTCTTC.

This rearrangement joins TRBV18 to TRBJ2-7; a weak D match, TRBD1 (6 bases). This CDR3 contains 13 residues. CDR1 is KGHSH and CDR2 is LQKENI in the germline V gene. Trimming stripped 3 bases from V and 1 base from J, with 7 bases between. CDR3 loop: CASSPGASYEQYF. CDR3 nucleotides: TGTGCCAGCTCACCGGGGGCTTCCTACGAGCAGTACTTC. The variable domain in full, with the rest retrieved from reference TRBV18 and TRBJ2-7, is NAGVMQNPRHLVRRRGQEARLRCSPMKGHSHVYWYRQLPEEGLKFMVYLQKENIIDESGMPKERFSAEFPKEGPSILRIQQVVRGDSAAYFCASSPGASYEQYFGPGTRLTVT.

The chain carries TRBV12-5 and TRBJ2-1; TRBD2 might be the D (6 bases). The CDR3 contains 14 residues. Between the trimmed V and J ends, which lost 1 base and 9 bases, there was a span of 13 bases. Germline CDR1 and CDR2: LGHNT and FRNRAP. The CDR3 bases are TGTGCTAGTGGTTTGGGGAGGGCACTGCCTGAGCAGTTCTTC. This codes for CASGLGRALPEQFF.

The table lists this clone with a few counts. The gene calls are TRBV28 and TRBJ1-1, with 10 bases fitting TRBD1. Trimming cost V 8 bases and J 2 bases; bases outside gene matches: 2. Per the germline V gene, CDR1 is MDHEN and CDR2 is SYDVKM. There are 13 residues in the CDR3. CDR3 amino acids: CASRDRGNTEAFF. As DNA, the CDR3 is TGTGCCAGCCGGGACAGGGGCAACACTGAAGCTTTCTTT.

The V and J genes are TRBV6-5 and TRBJ1-1, with D possibly TRBD1 on 6 matching bases. Germline V gene sequence: CDR1 MNHEY, CDR2 SVGAGI. The CDR3 has 14 amino acids. Deletions cut 6 bases from V and 1 base from J, with 12 bases between. The CDR3 sequence is CASSLRGGNTEAFF. The CDR3 nucleotides read TGTGCCAGCAGCCTACGAGGGGGGAACACTGAAGCTTTCTTT.

There are a few counts of this clone. The chain joins TRBV10-2 to TRBJ1-3; D is uncertain. V was clipped by 8 bases and J by 2 bases, with 13 bases between them. Germline loops: CDR1 WSHSY, CDR2 SAAADI. CDR3 length: 14 residues. CDR3 residues: CASQMLWPGNTIYF. In nucleotides, the CDR3 is TGCGCCAGCCAAATGCTTTGGCCTGGAAACACCATATATTTT.

The chain has TRBV6-6 and TRBJ2-5; D unresolved. The CDR3 covers 13 residues. V lost 6 bases and J lost 5, with 13 bases in between. Germline CDR1 MNHNY, CDR2 SVGAGI (reference sequence). CDR3 amino acids: CASSPVGEETQYF. The CDR3 DNA is TGTGCCAGCAGCCCCGTTGGCGAGGAGACCCAGTACTTC.

The chain joins TRBV7-2 to TRBJ2-5; 7 bases agree with TRBD1. Germline V gene lookup returns CDR1 SGHTA and CDR2 FQGNSA. This CDR3 has 14 amino acids. V shed 5 bases, J shed 4 bases, and the junction held 7 bases outside the gene matches. CDR3 bases: TGTGCCAGCAGCCCGACAGGGACCCGAGAGACCCAGTACTTC. This codes for CASSPTGTRETQYF.

The J gene is TRBJ1-2, the V gene TRBV6-5; D perhaps matches TRBD1 (6 bases). CDR3 length: 13 amino acids. Germline V gene lookup returns CDR1 MNHEY and CDR2 SVGAGI. V was trimmed by 2 bases and J by 2 bases, leaving 6 bases between them. The CDR3 coding sequence is TGTGCCAGCAGTTACGACAGGAACTATGGCTACACCTTC. Protein: CASSYDRNYGYTF.

This chain joins TRBV7-2 and TRBJ2-3; 7 bases agree with TRBD1. Germline V CDR1 and CDR2: SGHTA, FQGNSA. V was pared by 6 bases and J by 0 bases, with 15 bases of the junction left unmatched. The CDR3 has 18 amino acids. CDR3 region: CASSRGLGQHSSTDTQYF. CDR3 coding DNA: TGTGCCAGCAGTCGAGGGTTGGGACAGCATTCAAGCACAGATACGCAGTATTTT.

This clone is medium-sized (0.01 to 0.1%) within its sample. The chain uses TRBV2 and TRBJ2-1; D is unclear. CDR3 length: 11 amino acids. The V gene lost 7 bases and the J gene lost 9 bases, with 10 bases spanning the gap. CDR1 SNHLY and CDR2 FYNNEI come from the germline V gene. The CDR3 nucleotides are TGTGCCAGCATGACTGCGGCTGAGCAGTTCTTC. It yields the protein CASMTAAEQFF.

The CDR3 loop is CSVDGIRLAGVTDTQYF. DNA of the CDR3: TGCAGCGTTGATGGGATCCGACTAGCGGGAGTCACAGATACGCAGTATTTT. The chain has TRBV29-1 and TRBJ2-3, with TRBD2 identical over 12 bases. Germline CDR1 SQVTM, CDR2 ANQGSEA. This CDR3 spans 17 amino acids. V dropped 3 bases and J dropped 2; count of bases not matched to a gene: 9.

The J gene is TRBJ1-5, the V gene TRBV28; D is perhaps TRBD1 (6 bases). The CDR3 has 13 amino acids. Between the trimmed V and J ends, which lost 8 bases and 7 bases, there was a span of 15 bases. CDR1 and CDR2 from the germline V gene are MDHEN and SYDVKM. The CDR3, as DNA: TGTGCCAGCGGCTTAACAGGGCCACAGCCCCAGCATTTT. It translates to CASGLTGPQPQHF.

The rearrangement links TRBV10-3 to TRBJ2-1; TRBD1 aligns across 8 bases. This CDR3 comprises 9 residues. The V gene end was trimmed by 8 bases and the J gene end by 14 bases; junction bases not matched to a gene: 2. Germline V gives CDR1 ENHRY, CDR2 SYGVKD. The CDR3 DNA sequence: TGTGCCATCGGGGACAGGAAGTTCTTC. Translating gives CAIGDRKFF.

The chain carries TRBV28 and TRBJ1-2; D perhaps matches TRBD1 (6 bases). The germline V gene has CDR1 MDHEN and CDR2 SYDVKM. Trimming left V 7 bases short and J 8 bases short, with 14 bases between. CDR3 length: 12 residues. For the CDR3, the DNA is TGTGCCAGCATTGGAGACAGGTGGGGCTACACCTTC. Residues: CASIGDRWGYTF.

The rearrangement joins TRBV7-3 to TRBJ1-3; no clear D. Trimming removed 5 bases at V and 3 bases at J, with 5 bases between. CDR3 length: 12 amino acids. Looked up from germline, CDR1 is SGHTA and CDR2 is FQGTGA. For the CDR3, the DNA is TGTGCCAGCAGCCCCGGTGGAAACACCATATATTTT. Encoded protein: CASSPGGNTIYF.

The rearrangement links TRBV28 to TRBJ2-1; possibly TRBD2 for D (5 bases). The CDR3 sequence is 15 residues long. Germline V gives CDR1 MDHEN, CDR2 SYDVKM. Trimming stripped 3 bases from V and 5 bases from J, with 14 bases between. The CDR3 spells CASSFPGNGHNEQFF. The CDR3 DNA follows: TGTGCCAGCAGTTTTCCGGGAAACGGGCACAATGAGCAGTTCTTC.

J is TRBJ1-4 and V is TRBV5-1; D ambiguous. Between the trimmed V and J ends, which lost 0 bases and 7 bases, there was a span of 16 bases. This CDR3 is built from 16 residues. Per germline, CDR1 SGHRS and CDR2 YFSETQ. CDR3 bases: TGCGCCAGCAGCTTGGAGCAGAACACTCGGAGTGAAAAACTGTTTTTT. Translation: CASSLEQNTRSEKLFF.

The CDR3 here is CASNSGADTQYF. CDR3 nucleotide sequence: TGTGCCAGCAATTCTGGGGCAGATACGCAGTATTTT. The chain employs TRBV2 and TRBJ2-3, with no clear D. There are 12 residues in the CDR3. With 7 bases removed from V and 4 bases from J, the gap between germline ends came to 9 bases. The germline gives CDR1 SNHLY, CDR2 FYNNEI. Based on the CDR3 plus reference TRBV2 and TRBJ2-3, the full variable domain is EPEVTQTPSHQVTQMGQEVILRCVPISNHLYFYWYRQILGQKVEFLVSFYNNEISEKSEIFDDQFSVERPDGSNFTLKIRSTKLEDSAMYFCASNSGADTQYFGPGTRLTVL.